The 14 T cell receptor delta chains in this list originate from one sample, sequenced in a study of Vδ1+ human thymocytes. The study, taken as a whole, reports: Thymic TRG and TRD repertoires appeared highly polyclonal.

No antigen has been identified for these receptors. RNA was extracted from the cells and then reverse transcribed. The CDR3 regions were amplified by multiplex PCR from V-gene primers to a constant-region primer. TCRdb re-called clones from the multiplex PCR reads using CATT. Of under 30,000 delta-chain clones listed, around 7.7% are singletons. The sample comprised Vdelta1+ gamma-delta thymocytes from the thymus. Subset meaning: FACS-sorted CD3+ TCRalphabeta- TCRVdelta1+ TCRVdelta2- thymocytes. These receptors were taken from a girl less than two years old who had congenital heart surgery.

The chain employs TRDV1 and TRDJ1, with 11 bases aligning to TRDD3. CDR1 is TSWWSYY, CDR2 QGS, per germline. The CDR3 spans 18 residues. The V and J ends lost 3 bases and 0 bases, in that order; junction bases with no gene match: 9. CDR3 sequence (DNA): TGTGCTCTTGGGGAGATGTGGGGGATACGCCGATACACCGATAAACTCATCTTT. This translates into CALGEMWGIRRYTDKLIF.

The V gene lacks a call, and TRDJ1 is the J gene; the D call TRDD3 from the table was never checked on the DNA. The CDR3 is 20 amino acids. The CDR3: CALGELVPRSPSMYTDKLIF. The CDR3 DNA is TGTGCTCTTGGGGAACTTGTGCCTCGGTCCCCCTCCATGTACACCGATAAACTCATCTTT.

V and J are TRDV1 and TRDJ1, with TRDD3 matching over 7 bases. Germline CDR1 is TSWWSYY and CDR2 is QGS. With 5 bases clipped from V and 0 bases from J, the junction kept 21 bases outside the gene matches. This CDR3 spans 20 amino acids. This chain's CDR3 is CALGTHYRYWGLLDTDKLIF. The CDR3 DNA reads TGTGCTCTTGGGACCCACTACCGGTACTGGGGACTCCTGGACACCGATAAACTCATCTTT.

A few counts support this clone. The chain joins TRDV2 to TRDJ1; 12 bases map to TRDD3. Assignment of the J gene here rests on matching the DNA to germline, because TCRdb gives none. The CDR3 totals 18 residues. V lost 7 bases and J lost 2; bases outside the gene matches: 16. Germline-derived CDR1 and CDR2 are GEAIGNYY and EKD. The CDR3 sequence is CACLLGDTAGGCTDKLIF. In nucleotides, the CDR3 is TGTGCCTGCTTACTGGGGGATACTGCCGGCGGTTGTACCGATAAACTCATCTTT.

The chain couples TRDV1 to TRDJ1; no reliable D call. CDR3 length: 20 residues. Germline CDR1 is TSWWSYY and CDR2 is QGS. Trimming stripped 2 bases from V and 0 bases from J, with 25 bases between. The CDR3 loop is CALGENGKRTVRYYTDKLIF. CDR3 sequence (DNA): TGTGCTCTTGGGGAAAACGGGAAAAGGACCGTCCGATATTACACCGATAAACTCATCTTT.

The chain has TRDV1 and TRDJ1; 7 nucleotides line up with TRDD3. The germline V gene has CDR1 TSWWSYY and CDR2 QGS. The length of the CDR3 is 16 residues. V lost 0 bases, J lost 2 bases, and 6 bases stayed unmatched. The CDR3 bases are TGTGCTCTTGGGGAACTTTTTCTGGGGGGAACCGATAAACTCATCTTT. This codes for CALGELFLGGTDKLIF.

This chain joins TRDV1 and TRDJ1, with D possibly matching TRDD3 (6 bases). Between the trimmed V and J ends, which lost 5 bases and 0 bases, there was a span of 22 bases. The CDR3 loop spans 18 amino acids. The germline gives CDR1 TSWWSYY, CDR2 QGS. CDR3 DNA: TGTGCTCTTGGGTTAATCCACGACGGGGATCCGTACACCGATAAACTCATCTTT. Its translation: CALGLIHDGDPYTDKLIF.

This clone has only a few counts. The chain has TRDV1 and TRDJ1; D not resolved. With 0 bases removed from V and 2 bases from J, the gap between germline ends came to 19 bases. The germline V gene has CDR1 TSWWSYY and CDR2 QGS. This CDR3 is 18 amino acids long. In DNA form, the CDR3 reads TGTGCTCTTGGGGAACTACAACGCGGGGCGCGTCTGACCGATAAACTCATCTTT. It encodes CALGELQRGARLTDKLIF.

This clone showed up just a few times. The V call is TRDV1, the J call TRDJ1, with a weak D call TRDD3 (7 bases). Germline assignment: CDR1 TSWWSYY and CDR2 QGS. The V end lost 3 bases, the J end lost 0 bases, and 26 bases lay between the germline ends. This CDR3 comprises 20 residues. The CDR3 loop reads CALGEPSVKVLGVDTDKLIF. In DNA form, the CDR3 reads TGTGCTCTTGGGGAGCCTTCCGTCAAGGTGCTGGGGGTCGACACCGATAAACTCATCTTT.

This clone was detected only a few times. V gene TRDV1 combines with J gene TRDJ1, with 13 bases that match TRDD3. V lost 1 base to trimming and J lost 0 bases; unmatched junction nucleotides: 23. CDR3 size: 24 residues. Germline lookup yields CDR1 TSWWSYY and CDR2 QGS. CDR3 nucleotides: TGTGCTCTTGGGGAACAAATTGATCTGGGCCCTTTACTGGGGGATACGGTAGACACCGATAAACTCATCTTT. Encoded protein: CALGEQIDLGPLLGDTVDTDKLIF.

This chain uses TRDV1 with TRDJ1; D is unclear. The V end lost 8 bases, the J end lost 2 bases, and 12 bases lay between the germline ends. This CDR3 is built from 13 residues. CDR1 is TSWWSYY and CDR2 is QGS in the germline V gene. CDR3 nucleotide sequence: TGTGCTCTTCACAGCGGACCGACCGATAAACTCATCTTT. Protein product: CALHSGPTDKLIF.

This clone came up a few times. The chain recombines TRDV1 with TRDJ1, with D uncertain. The CDR3 loop spans 16 amino acids. CDR1 and CDR2 (germline): TSWWSYY, QGS. Trimming cost V 0 bases and J 3 bases, with 14 bases left between them. The CDR3 DNA reads as TGTGCTCTTGGGGAACTGAGGGTAAGAGATGCCGATAAACTCATCTTT. Translated, it gives CALGELRVRDADKLIF.

This clone was seen once. The J gene is TRDJ1, while no V gene call was made; the table gives TRDD3 as D, unverified against the DNA. This CDR3 has 20 amino acids. The CDR3 protein is CALGEAASFLLGAKSLKLIF. The CDR3 bases are TGTGCTCTTGGGGAAGCGGCTTCCTTTTTACTGGGGGCTAAATCCCTCAAACTCATCTTT.

The chain is built from TRDV1 and TRDJ1; TRDD3 matches at 13 bases. V trimming: 0 bases; J trimming: 2 bases; junction bases outside the gene matches: 9. Germline CDR1 TSWWSYY, CDR2 QGS. The CDR3 is 19 amino acids. The DNA for the CDR3 is TGTGCTCTTGGGGAACTCGGACGTACTGGGGGATACGAAACCGATAAACTCATCTTT. It codes for CALGELGRTGGYETDKLIF.